What follows are 21 T cell receptor beta chains derived from one specimen sequenced in a study of T cell responses to AZD1222 COVID-19 vaccine. Libraries were prepared by immunoSEQ multiplex PCR; TCRdb keeps only in-frame clonotypes and omits some of them. The sample holds roughly 100,000 clones, 85% to 90% seen once. Sequences were derived from peripheral blood, sampled on day 0 of AZD1222 vaccination. These receptors came from an adult in good health.

The rearrangement links TRBV5-1 to TRBJ1-2; 9 bases are a match to TRBD1. The CDR3 loop spans 15 amino acids. Germline CDR1 SGHRS, CDR2 YFSETQ. Trimming took 3 bases from V and 1 from J; bases not matched to a gene: 4. The CDR3 sequence: CASSYRDRVNYGYTF. The CDR3 bases are TGCGCCAGCAGCTACCGGGACAGGGTTAACTATGGCTACACCTTC.

V gene TRBV24-1 combines with J gene TRBJ2-3; no definite D call. Trimming took 5 bases from V and 6 from J, leaving 5 bases between them. The CDR3 totals 11 residues. CDR1 KGHDR and CDR2 SFDVKD come from the germline V gene. CDR3 in DNA: TGTGCCACCAGTGCTGGGGATACGCAGTATTTT. This codes for CATSAGDTQYF.

The sample holds one count of this clone. The rearrangement uses TRBV20-1 and TRBJ2-1, with D hard to call. This CDR3 comprises 10 residues. CDR1 DFQATT and CDR2 SNEGSKA come from the germline V gene (reference sequence). CDR3 sequence reads: CTPGGNEQFF. The CDR3 DNA reads TGCACCCCCGGTGGGAATGAGCAGTTCTTC.

This chain connects TRBV7-9 to TRBJ1-1; 8 bases fit TRBD1. The CDR3 totals 15 residues. Germline trimming cut 5 bases from V and 6 bases from J; bases unmatched to any gene: 11. Germline assignment: CDR1 SEHNR and CDR2 FQNEAQ (reference sequence). CDR3 in DNA: TGTGCCAGCAGCACTCGGACAGGGAGGAGTTCTGAAGCTTTCTTT. Translated: CASSTRTGRSSEAFF.

This clone has more than one count but fewer than ten. The chain couples TRBV19 to TRBJ2-7; TRBD2 might be the D (5 bases). Trimming left V 8 bases short and J 4 bases short, with 15 bases between. The CDR3 totals 13 residues. The germline V gene encodes CDR1 LNHDA and CDR2 SQIVND (reference sequence). The CDR3 spells CASARSSGYEQYF. CDR3 coding DNA: TGTGCCAGTGCCCGATCGAGCGGTTACGAGCAGTACTTC.

The V and J genes are TRBV7-6 and TRBJ1-2; perhaps TRBD1 as D (6 bases). The V end lost 1 base, the J end lost 3 bases, and 12 bases lay between the germline ends. CDR1 is SGHVS and CDR2 is FNYEAQ in the germline V gene. The CDR3 extends over 15 amino acids. For the CDR3, the DNA is TGTGCCAGCAGCTTAGGGACAGCAGGGGACTATGGCTACACCTTC. Its translation is CASSLGTAGDYGYTF.

The rearrangement uses TRBV3-1 (or the pseudogene TRBV3-2) and TRBJ2-4; 7 bases line up with TRBD2. The CDR3 consists of 17 residues. Per germline, CDR1 LGHDT and CDR2 YNNKEL (reference sequence). After removal of 4 bases from V and 3 bases from J, the junction contained 12 bases not matched to a gene. CDR3 nucleotide sequence: TGTGCCAGCAGCCCCACCCGGGGCGGGAGTGACAAAAACATTCAGTACTTC. It encodes CASSPTRGGSDKNIQYF.

This clone has just a few counts. The chain links TRBV7-3 to TRBJ1-1, with a tentative D call TRBD1 (5 bases). Trimming shortened V by 4 bases and J by 1 base, and 7 bases separated the two germline ends. Germline V gene data show CDR1 as SGHTA and CDR2 as FQGTGA. The length of the CDR3 is 13 residues. The DNA of the CDR3 is TGTGCCAGCAGCTCGGGACCGAACACTGAAGCTTTCTTT. Protein product: CASSSGPNTEAFF.

The chain combines TRBV18 with TRBJ2-1; tentative D call: TRBD2 (5 bases). The germline V gene has CDR1 KGHSH and CDR2 LQKENI. V lost 6 bases and J 10 bases, leaving 13 bases between the germline ends. The CDR3 has 12 residues. The CDR3, as DNA: TGTGCCAGCTCGGCCTCGGGGTTCGAGCAGTTCTTC. The encoded protein is CASSASGFEQFF.

As DNA, the CDR3 is TGTGCCAGCAGTTCTTGGGATACGCAGTATTTT. This codes for CASSSWDTQYF. V gene TRBV6-5 combines with J gene TRBJ2-3; no definite D call. The germline V gene encodes CDR1 MNHEY and CDR2 SVGAGI. The CDR3 is 11 residues long. Trimming stripped 4 bases from V and 6 bases from J, with 5 bases between.

The count of this clone is one. This chain links TRBV24-1 with TRBJ2-7; TRBD1 matches at 9 bases. The CDR3 consists of 15 residues. V was pared by 3 bases and J by 2 bases, with 4 bases of the junction left unmatched. From germline, CDR1 is KGHDR and CDR2 SFDVKD. The CDR3 loop reads CATSDARQGAYEQYF. The CDR3, as DNA: TGTGCCACCAGTGATGCTAGACAGGGGGCCTACGAGCAGTACTTC.

This chain uses TRBV5-1 with TRBJ1-6; D is ambiguous. Germline V gene data show CDR1 as SGHRS and CDR2 as YFSETQ. The CDR3 extends over 15 amino acids. Trimming took off 1 base at V and 10 bases at J, with 15 bases between the two ends. CDR3 residues: CASSLSDAPHSPLHF. The CDR3 nucleotides are TGCGCCAGCAGCTTGTCGGACGCCCCACACTCACCCCTCCACTTT.

V and J are TRBV2 and TRBJ2-5, with TRBD2 matching over 8 bases. The CDR3 covers 15 residues. The trim removed 5 bases at V and 3 bases at J, leaving 8 bases unmatched. Germline lookup yields CDR1 SNHLY and CDR2 FYNNEI. CDR3 nucleotide sequence: TGTGCCAGCAGTTTGATAGCGGGAAGAGAAGAGACCCAGTACTTC. Residues: CASSLIAGREETQYF.

The V and J genes are TRBV5-5 and TRBJ1-2, with 7 nucleotides matching TRBD1. CDR3 length: 15 residues. Germline CDR1 reads SGHKS; CDR2 reads YYEKEE (reference sequence). V gave up 4 bases and J gave up 0 bases; unmatched junction bases: 6. The CDR3 protein is CASSQRTGPNYGYTF. The CDR3 DNA reads TGTGCCAGCAGCCAACGGACAGGTCCTAACTATGGCTACACCTTC.

J is TRBJ2-2 and V is TRBV4-1; D might be TRBD1 (6 bases). Germline loops: CDR1 MGHRA, CDR2 YSYEKL. V lost 3 bases to trimming and J lost 2 bases, with 16 bases between them. This CDR3 is built from 17 residues. For the CDR3, the DNA is TGCGCCAGCAGCCATCCCTTTGGGGGCTCCAACACCGGGGAGCTGTTTTTT. Its translation: CASSHPFGGSNTGELFF.

This chain uses TRBV9 with TRBJ2-1; 7 positions match TRBD2. V shed 0 bases and J 6 bases; nucleotides not matched to a gene: 6. CDR3 size: 15 residues. Germline V gene data show CDR1 as SGDLS and CDR2 as YYNGEE. The CDR3 nucleotides are TGTGCCAGCAGCGTAGGGCTAGCGGATATCAATGAGCAGTTCTTC. Translating it yields CASSVGLADINEQFF.

The rearrangement joins TRBV18 to TRBJ1-4; possibly TRBD1 for D (5 bases). This CDR3 region has 14 residues. Trimming shortened V by 5 bases and J by 3 bases, and 10 bases separated the two germline ends. Germline V gene sequence: CDR1 KGHSH, CDR2 LQKENI. The CDR3, as DNA: TGTGCCAGCTCAGTAGACAGCTCTAATGAAAAACTGTTTTTT. This translates into CASSVDSSNEKLFF.

The chain links TRBV27 to TRBJ2-2, with 9 bases fitting TRBD1. This CDR3 is built from 15 residues. With 9 bases clipped from V and 5 bases from J, the junction kept 10 bases outside the gene matches. Germline lookup yields CDR1 MNHEY and CDR2 SMNVEV (reference sequence). CDR3 bases: TGTGCCAGGTACTCAGGGACAGGGAGAACCGGGGAGCTGTTTTTT. Its protein is CARYSGTGRTGELFF.

This chain connects TRBV6-5 to TRBJ1-6, with D perhaps matching TRBD1 (5 bases). Germline CDR1 reads MNHEY; CDR2 reads SVGAGI. The germline V and J ends were trimmed by 0 bases and 8 bases, with 5 bases remaining between them. The CDR3 contains 13 residues. DNA of the CDR3: TGTGCCAGCAGTTACTCGGGGGATTCACCCCTCCACTTT. It specifies CASSYSGDSPLHF.

The V gene is TRBV11-2, the J gene TRBJ2-2; D is ambiguous. The V gene lost 3 bases and the J gene lost 5 bases, with 10 bases spanning the gap. Germline values: CDR1 SGHAT, CDR2 FQNNGV. The CDR3 runs 14 residues. CDR3 sequence reads: CASSLLHMTGELFF. DNA of the CDR3: TGTGCCAGCAGCTTGTTACATATGACCGGGGAGCTGTTTTTT.

This clone has more than one count but fewer than ten. The genes are TRBV7-6 and TRBJ1-6; possible D gene TRBD1, 5 bases. The CDR3 is 16 residues long. V was clipped by 5 bases and J by 7 bases, with 18 bases between them. The germline gives CDR1 SGHVS, CDR2 FNYEAQ. CDR3 loop: CASSPGQPGANSPLHF. CDR3 bases: TGTGCCAGCAGCCCTGGACAACCCGGGGCGAATTCACCCCTCCACTTT.